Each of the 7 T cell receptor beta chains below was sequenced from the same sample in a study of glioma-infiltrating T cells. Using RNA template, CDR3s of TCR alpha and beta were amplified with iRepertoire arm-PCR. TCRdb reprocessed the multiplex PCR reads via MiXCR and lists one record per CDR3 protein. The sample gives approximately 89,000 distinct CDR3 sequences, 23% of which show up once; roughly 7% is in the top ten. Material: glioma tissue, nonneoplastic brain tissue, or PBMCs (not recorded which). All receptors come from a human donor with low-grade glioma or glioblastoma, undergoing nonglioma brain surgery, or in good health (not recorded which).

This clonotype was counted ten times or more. In nucleotides, the CDR3 is TGCGCCAGCAGCCGGGCGGAGAATTCACCCCTCCACTTT. Translated: CASSRAENSPLHF. This chain joins TRBV5-1 and TRBJ1-6, with no clear D. CDR1 SGHRS and CDR2 YFSETQ come from the germline V gene. This CDR3 is 13 amino acids long. Trimming stripped 4 bases from V and 7 bases from J, with 9 bases between.

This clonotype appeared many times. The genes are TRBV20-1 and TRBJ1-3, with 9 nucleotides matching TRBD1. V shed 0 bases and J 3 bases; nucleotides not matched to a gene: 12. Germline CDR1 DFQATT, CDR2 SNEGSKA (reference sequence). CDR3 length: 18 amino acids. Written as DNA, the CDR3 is TGCAGTGCTAGAGATAGACGAGGGACAGGGAGATTTGGAAACACCATATATTTT. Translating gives CSARDRRGTGRFGNTIYF.

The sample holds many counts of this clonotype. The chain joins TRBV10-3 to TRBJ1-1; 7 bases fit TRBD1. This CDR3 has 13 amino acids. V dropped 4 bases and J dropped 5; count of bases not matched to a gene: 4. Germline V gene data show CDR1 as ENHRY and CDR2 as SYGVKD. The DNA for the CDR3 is TGTGCCATCAGTGTATCAGGGGGGACTGAAGCTTTCTTT. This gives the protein CAISVSGGTEAFF.

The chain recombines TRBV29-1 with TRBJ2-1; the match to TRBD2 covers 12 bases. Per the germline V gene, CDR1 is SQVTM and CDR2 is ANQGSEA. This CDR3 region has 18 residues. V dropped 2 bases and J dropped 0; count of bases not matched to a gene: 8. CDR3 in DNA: TGCAGCGTTGAACTCAGACTAGCGGGAGTTCGCTCCTACAATGAGCAGTTCTTC. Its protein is CSVELRLAGVRSYNEQFF.

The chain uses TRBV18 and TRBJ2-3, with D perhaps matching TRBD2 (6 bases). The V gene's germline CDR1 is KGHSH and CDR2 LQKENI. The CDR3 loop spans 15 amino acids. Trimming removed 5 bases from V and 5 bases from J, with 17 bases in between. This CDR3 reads CASSKGLAGLDTQYF. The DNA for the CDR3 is TGTGCCAGCTCAAAAGGCCTCGCGGGATTAGATACGCAGTATTTT.

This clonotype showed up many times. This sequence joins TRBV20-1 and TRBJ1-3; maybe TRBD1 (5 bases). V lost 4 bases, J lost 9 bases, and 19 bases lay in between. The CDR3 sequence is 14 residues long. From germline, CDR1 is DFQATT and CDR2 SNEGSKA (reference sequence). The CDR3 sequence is CSATSDRAGGTIYF. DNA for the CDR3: TGCAGTGCTACCTCAGACAGAGCCGGAGGCACCATATATTTT.

CDR3 sequence reads: CASSLPRTGGTIYF. CDR3 DNA: TGTGCCAGCAGCTTACCCCGGACAGGGGGCACCATATATTTT. The chain couples TRBV7-6 to TRBJ1-3; 10 bases line up with TRBD1. CDR3 length: 14 residues. The junction had 4 bases not matched to a gene; V was cut back by 2 bases and J by 9 bases. Per the germline V gene, CDR1 is SGHVS and CDR2 is FNYEAQ.